A selection of T cell receptor beta chains follows, all from one sample in a study of T cell responses to AZD1222 COVID-19 vaccine. Here immunoSEQ multiplex PCR was the method, and the copy in TCRdb shows in-frame clones only, minus some. The profile shows under 150,000 clones, roughly 88% of them singletons. The sequenced sample was peripheral blood, obtained on day 0 of MenACWY control vaccination. The receptors originated from an adult in good health. The CDR3 runs from the conserved cysteine through the conserved F or W. A D gene is named only where the DNA matches it firmly. The size entry is marked missing in some rows and otherwise reads once, few, many or a size class.

clone_size | j_call | d_call | v_call | cdr3_nt | cdr3_aa
NA | TRBJ1-1 | NA | TRBV28 | TGTGCCAGCAGCCCAGGAGGGAGCGAGGTCTTT | CASSPGGSEVF
NA | TRBJ1-1 | TRBD1 | TRBV19 | TGTGCCAGTAGTATAGATAACAGGGGGTTCACTGAAGCTTTCTTT | CASSIDNRGFTEAFF
NA | TRBJ1-2 | NA | TRBV5-6 | TGTGCCAGCAGCTTGCGGCGTCAGTTAAACTATGGCTACACCTTC | CASSLRRQLNYGYTF
NA | TRBJ1-4 | NA | TRBV19 | TGTGCCAGTAGTACGATTGCAGATAATGAAAAACTGTTTTTT | CASSTIADNEKLFF
few | TRBJ2-1 | NA | TRBV4-1 | TGCGCCAGCAGCCAAGATAAGGGCGCCTTGAATGAGCAGTTCTTC | CASSQDKGALNEQFF
NA | TRBJ2-5 | NA | TRBV2 | TGTGCCAGCAGCTCCCAAGGGTCCGGCATACGAGAGACCCAGTACTTC | CASSSQGSGIRETQYF
NA | TRBJ1-6 | TRBD1 | TRBV7-6 | TGTGCCAGCAGCCTACAGGGGGCAGGTAATTCACCCCTCCACTTT | CASSLQGAGNSPLHF
NA | TRBJ1-3 | NA | TRBV10-3 | TGTGCCATCAGTGATGACAGGACTGGAAACACCATATATTTT | CAISDDRTGNTIYF
NA | TRBJ2-7 | NA | TRBV14 | TGTGCCAGCAGCCGAGGACGGGCCTACGAGCAGTACTTC | CASSRGRAYEQYF
NA | TRBJ2-3 | TRBD2 | TRBV4-3 | TGCGCCAGCAGCCAGGGGACCCTCGGGAGGTATAGTACGCAGTATTTT | CASSQGTLGRYSTQYF
NA | TRBJ2-5 | NA | TRBV7-6 | TGTGCCAGCAGCCCCTCCTTCCAAGAGACCCAGTACTTC | CASSPSFQETQYF
once | TRBJ1-2 | NA | TRBV6-2/TRBV6-3 | TGTGCCAGCAGTACCTACAGGGCGAACTATGGCTACACCTTC | CASSTYRANYGYTF
NA | TRBJ2-7 | TRBD1 | TRBV9 | TGTGCCAGCAGCGTATCGGACAGGGACTACGAGCAGTACTTC | CASSVSDRDYEQYF
NA | TRBJ2-5 | NA | TRBV5-1 | TGCGCCAGCAGCTTTGTGGGGGGGCTGGGGCAAGAGACCCAGTACTTC | CASSFVGGLGQETQYF
NA | TRBJ1-1 | TRBD1 | TRBV7-9 | TGTGCCAGCAGCCTGGGACAGGGAATGAACACTGAAGCTTTCTTT | CASSLGQGMNTEAFF
NA | TRBJ2-7 | NA | TRBV18 | TGTGCCAGCTCATCACCGACGGGCCCCAAAAACCGCGAGCAGTACTTC | CASSSPTGPKNREQYF
NA | TRBJ1-2 | NA | TRBV10-2 | TGCGCCAGCAGTGCGGTCGGGGGGCGCGACTATGGCTACACCTTC | CASSAVGGRDYGYTF
NA | TRBJ2-7 | NA | TRBV19 | TGTGCCAGTAGTATAGATCGGGGGCTGGGGAACGAGCAGTACTTC | CASSIDRGLGNEQYF
NA | TRBJ2-1 | TRBD1 | TRBV3-1/TRBV3-2 | TGTGCCAGCAGCCACCTGACAGGGGATGAGCAGTTCTTC | CASSHLTGDEQFF
few | TRBJ2-1 | NA | TRBV14 | TGTGCCAGCAGCCAAGGTCCCCGGGGGAGCTCCTACAATGAGCAGTTCTTC | CASSQGPRGSSYNEQFF
NA | TRBJ2-7 | NA | TRBV12-3/TRBV12-4 | TGTGCCAGCAGTACCGGCTACGAGCAGTACTTC | CASSTGYEQYF
NA | TRBJ1-1 | NA | TRBV7-2 | TGTGCCAGCAGCTCCCTAGCCGGGCCCTTGAACACTGAAGCTTTCTTT | CASSSLAGPLNTEAFF
few | TRBJ1-2 | NA | TRBV9 | TGTGCCAGCAGCGTAGCTGGAGACACTAACTATGGCTACACCTTC | CASSVAGDTNYGYTF
NA | TRBJ1-3 | NA | TRBV5-1 | TGCGCCAGCAGCTTGGCTGGACAGACTGGAAACACCATATATTTT | CASSLAGQTGNTIYF
NA | TRBJ2-3 | TRBD1 | TRBV10-3 | TGTGCCGCCCAAAGACAGGGCGAGACCACAGATACGCAGTATTTT | CAAQRQGETTDTQYF
once | TRBJ1-5 | NA | TRBV9 | TGTGCCAGCAGCGTTGAAGGGGACCCTTATCAGCCCCAGCATTTT | CASSVEGDPYQPQHF
NA | TRBJ2-1 | NA | TRBV2 | TGTGCCAGCAGGGCCGGGACCGACTCCTACAATGAGCAGTTCTTC | CASRAGTDSYNEQFF
NA | TRBJ1-4 | NA | TRBV7-2 | TGTGCCAGCAGCCAGGGGTTTCGGGAAAAACTGTTTTTT | CASSQGFREKLFF
NA | TRBJ2-6 | NA | TRBV15 | TGTGCCACCAGCACTCGGACCTCTGGGGCCAACGTCCTGACTTTC | CATSTRTSGANVLTF
once | TRBJ1-5 | NA | TRBV13 | TGTGCCAGCAGCTTACTAAATCAGCCCCAGCATTTT | CASSLLNQPQHF
NA | TRBJ2-6 | NA | TRBV19 | TGTGCCAGTAGTATTCGGTTAACCGGGGATGGGGCCAACGTCCTGACTTTC | CASSIRLTGDGANVLTF
NA | TRBJ1-2 | NA | TRBV6-1 | TGTGCCAGCAGTGAAGCGGGGCTGACCGACTATGGCTACACCTTC | CASSEAGLTDYGYTF
few | TRBJ1-6 | NA | TRBV4-1 | TGCGCCAGCAGCCCCCCACTAAGGGCAGGGAGCTCCTATAATTCACCCCTCCACTTT | CASSPPLRAGSSYNSPLHF
NA | TRBJ1-5 | NA | TRBV4-3 | TGCGCCAGCAGCCAAGACCTGAGCTACAATCAGCCCCAGCATTTT | CASSQDLSYNQPQHF
NA | TRBJ2-7 | TRBD2 | TRBV23-1 | TGCGCCAGCAGTCACCCCGGGACTAGCGGGGGGAGGCCAGTGGTCGAGCAGTACTTC | CASSHPGTSGGRPVVEQYF